The TCR beta chain under discussion was sequenced for a study of spatial heterogeneity in lung cancer. Study as a whole: Sequence detection consistently recorded a greater number of beta-chain than alpha-chain sequences.

Time point given: sample taken at primary tumor resection. Donation came from some 73 patients with untreated early-stage non-small cell lung cancer. Unsorted whole RNA from tumor, nontumor lung or frozen PBMC underwent sequencing. This clonotype was seen many times. Each molecule of TCR cDNA was tagged with one unique molecular identifier. TCRdb reanalysed the 5' RACE reads using MiXCR and keeps one entry per CDR3 protein. The sample comprises about 35,000 distinct CDR3 sequences, approximately 3.1% of which are singletons, and around 36% rests with the top ten. The CDR3 is 11 residues long. Trimming took off 2 bases at V and 13 bases at J, with 11 bases between the two ends.

Sequenced material: normal lung tissue next to the tumor, taken at surgery. The sequence was obtained from a male donor with early-stage non-small cell lung cancer. This rearrangement joins TRBV12-3 or TRBV12-4 to TRBJ1-2; perhaps TRBD1 as D (5 bases). The CDR3 spells CASSLTGAGTF. In DNA, the CDR3 is TGTGCCAGCAGTTTAACCGGGGCTGGCACCTTC.